These 18 T cell receptor beta chains share one sample of origin, sequenced in a study of blood T cell repertoires in COVID-19. Clones were read by immunoSEQ multiplex PCR, and TCRdb kept only the in-frame ones, dropping some. The profile shows about 160,000 clones, approximately 83% of them singletons. Input material: peripheral blood. Source of these receptors: a man between 70 and 80 years old with acute or convalescent COVID-19.

In its sample, this clone was seen once. One junction end does not reproduce the germline sequence, and a read error may be involved. The J gene is TRBJ1-2, the V gene TRBV6-5, with 11 bases that match TRBD1. Per the germline V gene, CDR1 is MNHEY and CDR2 is SVGAGI. The CDR3 length is 14 residues. CDR3 sequence reads: CASSDSRTGGGYTF. In DNA form, the CDR3 reads TGTGCCAGCAGTGACTCGCGGACAGGGGGCGGCTACACCTTC.

The gene calls are TRBV9 and TRBJ2-2; D possibly corresponds to TRBD1 (6 bases). CDR1 is SGDLS, CDR2 YYNGEE, per germline. The CDR3 loop spans 15 amino acids. Trimming took 2 bases from V and 6 from J, leaving 14 bases between them. CDR3 sequence (DNA): TGTGCCAGCAGCGTTGAGACAGGTCGCGCCGGGGAGCTGTTTTTT. It encodes CASSVETGRAGELFF. The whole variable domain, remainder taken from reference TRBV9 and TRBJ2-2, is DSGVTQTPKHLITATGQRVTLRCSPRSGDLSVYWYQQSLDQGLQFLIQYYNGEERAKGNILERFSAQQFPDLHSELNLSSLELGDSALYFCASSVETGRAGELFFGEGSRLTVL.

The chain recombines TRBV30 with TRBJ2-3; 12 nucleotides align to TRBD2. Germline V CDR1 and CDR2: GTSNPN, SVGIG (reference sequence). CDR3 length: 15 residues. V lost 4 bases, J lost 4 bases, and 6 bases stayed unmatched. The CDR3 nucleotides read TGTGCCTGGAATCGACTAGCGGGAGAGGCAGATACGCAGTATTTT. Translation gives CAWNRLAGEADTQYF.

The genes are TRBV5-6 and TRBJ2-7, with 11 bases aligning to TRBD2. The CDR3 totals 16 residues. The germline CDR1 and CDR2 sequences are SGHDT and YYEEEE. V shed 4 bases and J 2 bases; nucleotides not matched to a gene: 8. In nucleotides, the CDR3 is TGTGCCAGCAGCAAGGGACTAGCGGCGTTCGCCTACGAGCAGTACTTC. Translated: CASSKGLAAFAYEQYF.

The chain employs TRBV5-5 and TRBJ1-2; 8 positions match TRBD1. There are 14 residues in the CDR3. After removal of 2 bases from V and 6 bases from J, the junction contained 6 bases not matched to a gene. In germline, CDR1 is SGHKS, CDR2 YYEKEE (reference sequence). The CDR3 coding sequence is TGTGCCAGCAGCTTTCTGGACAGGGAGGATGGCTACACCTTC. This encodes CASSFLDREDGYTF.

This chain links TRBV5-4 with TRBJ1-3, with D possibly matching TRBD1 (6 bases). V dropped 3 bases and J dropped 0 bases, with 10 bases sitting between them. Germline CDR1 is SGHNT and CDR2 is YYREEE (reference sequence). The CDR3 runs to 15 residues. CDR3 amino acids: CASSSGVVSGNTIYF. The CDR3 DNA reads TGTGCCAGCAGCTCAGGGGTCGTCTCTGGAAACACCATATATTTT.

This chain joins TRBV6-5 and TRBJ2-1; TRBD1 agrees at 8 bases. This CDR3 comprises 15 residues. V lost 6 bases to trimming and J lost 0 bases; unmatched junction nucleotides: 4. Germline lookup yields CDR1 MNHEY and CDR2 SVGAGI. In DNA form, the CDR3 reads TGTGCCAGCAGCGCTACAGGGGGCTCCTACAATGAGCAGTTCTTC. Its protein product is CASSATGGSYNEQFF.

This clone appeared once. The chain carries TRBV7-6 and TRBJ1-5, with 10 bases identical to TRBD1. With 5 bases clipped from V and 6 bases from J, the junction kept 7 bases outside the gene matches. This CDR3 has 15 residues. CDR1 and CDR2 from the germline V gene are SGHVS and FNYEAQ. CDR3 sequence: CASSLGTGVGQPQHF. The DNA of the CDR3 is TGTGCCAGCAGCCTCGGGACAGGGGTGGGTCAGCCCCAGCATTTT.

This chain joins TRBV5-5 and TRBJ2-7; possibly TRBD2 for D (6 bases). This CDR3 comprises 12 residues. V lost 4 bases and J lost 4, with 9 bases in between. Germline loops: CDR1 SGHKS, CDR2 YYEKEE (reference sequence). CDR3 DNA sequence: TGTGCCAGCAGCCCGGGAGCATACGAGCAGTACTTC. This codes for CASSPGAYEQYF. Together with reference TRBV5-5 and TRBJ2-7, the CDR3 gives the full variable domain: DAGVTQSPTHLIKTRGQQVTLRCSPISGHKSVSWYQQVLGQGPQFIFQYYEKEERGRGNFPDRFSARQFPNYSSELNVNALLLGDSALYLCASSPGAYEQYFGPGTRLTVT.

This clone has a single count. This sequence joins TRBV5-4 and TRBJ2-3; D gene unclear. V lost 0 bases and J 4 bases, leaving 6 bases between the germline ends. There are 13 residues in the CDR3. The germline CDR1 and CDR2 sequences are SGHNT and YYREEE (reference sequence). The CDR3, as DNA: TGTGCCAGCAGCTTGGACGGAGCAGATACGCAGTATTTT. Translating gives CASSLDGADTQYF.

This chain links TRBV19 with TRBJ1-2; TRBD1 matches at 8 bases. Germline values: CDR1 LNHDA, CDR2 SQIVND (reference sequence). This CDR3 is 15 amino acids long. With 7 bases clipped from V and 1 base from J, the junction kept 8 bases outside the gene matches. The DNA of the CDR3 is TGTGCCAGTATTCCTCTGGGACAGGATAACTATGGCTACACCTTC. Translation: CASIPLGQDNYGYTF.

J is TRBJ2-7 and V is TRBV14, with D tentatively TRBD2 (5 bases). Germline CDR1 and CDR2: SGHDN and FVKESK. Trimming pared 3 bases from V and 4 bases from J, leaving 10 bases between. This CDR3 has 13 residues. The DNA of the CDR3 is TGTGCCAGCAGCCACGGGGTTCTGTACGAGCAGTACTTC. Translation: CASSHGVLYEQYF.

V and J are TRBV5-1 and TRBJ2-5; TRBD2 aligns across 7 bases. Germline lookup yields CDR1 SGHRS and CDR2 YFSETQ. V was pared by 4 bases and J by 4 bases, with 7 bases of the junction left unmatched. The CDR3 runs to 14 residues. This CDR3 reads CASSPLGGGETQYF. The CDR3 DNA reads as TGCGCCAGCAGCCCCCTGGGGGGGGGAGAGACCCAGTACTTC.

V is TRBV28 and J is TRBJ1-2, with D possibly being TRBD1 (5 bases). Germline V CDR1 and CDR2: MDHEN, SYDVKM. The CDR3 is 14 amino acids. Trimming left V 1 base short and J 10 bases short, with 16 bases between. CDR3 nucleotides: TGTGCCAGCAGTTTATCACAACCAGGGAGGTCCTACACCTTC. Amino acid sequence: CASSLSQPGRSYTF.

J is TRBJ2-3 and V is TRBV19; 7 bases align to TRBD2. The trim removed 6 bases at V and 0 bases at J, leaving 12 bases unmatched. This CDR3 spans 17 amino acids. CDR1 and CDR2 from the germline V gene are LNHDA and SQIVND (reference sequence). CDR3 coding DNA: TGTGCCAGTAGCCTCTTTCCAGCAGCGGGGAGCACAGATACGCAGTATTTT. Protein sequence: CASSLFPAAGSTDTQYF.

The chain combines TRBV28 with TRBJ2-7; D possibly corresponds to TRBD2 (6 bases). The CDR3 is 14 amino acids. Germline V gives CDR1 MDHEN, CDR2 SYDVKM. V lost 6 bases to trimming and J lost 2 bases, with 14 bases between them. The DNA of the CDR3 is TGTGCCAGCAGCCCCCAGCGGGTCACCTACGAGCAGTACTTC. Translation: CASSPQRVTYEQYF.

Of note for this clone: Other nucleotide sequences from this sample produce the same CDR3. The V and J genes are TRBV7-2 and TRBJ2-7, with 11 bases aligning to TRBD2. The junction had 1 base not matched to a gene; V was cut back by 2 bases and J by 4 bases. The CDR3 totals 14 residues. Germline-derived CDR1 and CDR2 are SGHTA and FQGNSA. The CDR3 loop is CASSLTSGSYEQYF. Here the CDR3 DNA reads TGTGCCAGCAGCTTAACTAGCGGGAGTTACGAGCAGTACTTC.

The J gene is TRBJ2-5, the V gene TRBV5-4, with D perhaps matching TRBD1 (7 bases). CDR1 and CDR2 (germline): SGHNT, YYREEE (reference sequence). The CDR3 sequence is 15 residues long. The V end lost 1 base, the J end lost 5 bases, and 15 bases lay between the germline ends. The CDR3 region is CASSLPRGDAETQYF. For the CDR3, the DNA is TGTGCCAGCAGCTTGCCCAGGGGGGACGCGGAGACCCAGTACTTC.